A single TCR beta chain is shown here with its context. Its target is not known. This sample was taken from a study of OX40 agonist ivuxolimab in advanced cancers. The wider study: Over 30% of patients had received prior checkpoint inhibitor therapy. Three dose-escalation patients had partial responses: one with hepatocellular carcinoma and two with cutaneous melanoma.

Germline V gene lookup returns CDR1 SGDLS and CDR2 YYNGEE. This CDR3 spans 17 amino acids. Trimming took 4 bases from V and 1 from J; bases not matched to a gene: 8. Sequenced by immunoSEQ multiplex PCR; TCRdb stores in-frame clones only, minus some. The sample holds tens of thousands of clones, over 75% seen once. Points from the study as a whole: Clonal expansion among partial responders at 0.1-3.0 mg/kg ranked near the lowest. The mean number of expanded clones was higher in CD8+ T cells than in CD4+.

This TCR was recovered from an adult with an advanced solid tumor such as melanoma, head and neck, liver or kidney cancer. The rearrangement joins TRBV9 to TRBJ2-2; 9 bases fit TRBD2. The material sequenced was CD4+ or CD8+ T cells sorted from blood, taken in a trial of the OX40 agonist ivuxolimab. The CDR3 reads CASSLRFSGGNTGELFF. The DNA for the CDR3 is TGTGCCAGCAGCTTACGATTTAGCGGGGGGAACACCGGGGAGCTGTTTTTT.